This paragraph reports one T cell receptor beta chain. Its target antigen remains unknown. Qualities for individual bases were not recorded, and no much larger clone is one base off. This entry comes from a study of cytomegalovirus exposure and HLA in healthy donors (dated by TCRdb to 2016 to 2017). Study-level background: An earlier analysis of under 600 of the donors reported approximately 290 Gb of sequence data and roughly 100 million unique TCR beta sequences from roughly 180 million T cells. Besides the first cohort of more than 650 subjects, a separate validation cohort made up of 120 different subjects was used. Class I and class II HLA loci were covered by the typing at four-digit resolution. Alongside the repertoire data, information on donor age, sex, ethnicity and CMV serostatus was compiled. To predict cytomegalovirus infection status, the study combined high-throughput TCR immunosequencing, statistical association of individual TCRs with disease status, and machine learning. Rather than using new phenotypic data, the later analysis identified candidate immune exposures from TCR beta sequences and from how often those sequences occurred across donors. An early release that covered roughly 600 HLA-typed donors contained about 300 gigabases of sequencing data and tens of millions of unique TCR sequences. Because of strong linkage in the cohort, roughly five DR-DQ haplotypes were treated as single units for association and clustering. Of the 398 genotyped donors, less than 90% were placed in the genetic ancestry cluster associated with self-reported Caucasian donors. The study aimed to test whether cataloging public T cell receptors could reveal signatures of past pathogen exposure. A later genetic analysis took genome-wide SNP genotypes for about three fifths of the 666 donors and used that subset as a discovery cohort. A later analysis re-analyzed previously published TCR beta repertoires from about 730 donors and added high-resolution HLA genotyping to study TCR occurrence patterns. The T cell repertoires of roughly 660 subjects were profiled by immunosequencing and related to cytomegalovirus serostatus. Typing coverage differed by locus: A, B, C, DRB1 and DQB1 were typed in about 620-640 donors, DQA1 in 500 to 550, DPA1 in nearly 610, and DPB1 in just under 490. Among some 410 genotyped donors of the cohort, an average of approximately 250,000 unique TCR beta nucleotide sequences were sequenced per donor, roughly 18% of them non-productive. Every discovery cohort repertoire had been produced on one sequencing platform. To decide whether each TCR beta V gene segment behaved as functional or pseudogenic, an earlier analysis of approximately 620 of the donors relied on high-throughput TCR beta sequencing. Points the paper makes about the study in general: Broadly in line with IMGT annotations, most TCR beta V segments showed up in productive rearrangements about 90% or about 30% of the time in an earlier analysis of around 600 of the donors. It was suggested by the authors that the approach could potentially be generalized to other disease states and immunological phenotypes. Immune exposure information for the cohort was limited to CMV serostatus. Correlated functional status among segregating V segments might reflect linkage disequilibrium, but an unknown experimental factor could not be ruled out. The presence/absence analyses assumed that sequencing depth was roughly uniform across donors, and that assumption may not be true. According to a later analysis, most CMV-associated TCR beta chains appeared to be HLA-restricted, and the HLA associations seemed to be driven largely by CMV exposure. A group of highly shared sequence variants was considered likely to be a technical artifact of the sequencing pipeline. Because counts were too low, seventeen rarely observed V segments, including chromosome 9 orphons, were left out of the earlier analysis of a few hundred of the donors. Specific HLA alleles were associated with around 18,000 TCR beta sequences at a false discovery rate of 0.05 in a later analysis. The cohort was sequenced for TCR beta chains only, and without alpha or paired-chain data the features that could be detected were limited. A total of about 150 TCR beta chains were listed by the study as associated with cytomegalovirus. A later genetic analysis reported fewer N-insertions in productive TCRs among donors in an Asian-associated ancestry cluster than the approximately 670-donor mean. While some public TCRs were present in many individuals, most TCR sequences turned up only very rarely across donors. In a later analysis, several top co-occurrence clusters were reported to appear linked to parvovirus B19, influenza, CMV and Epstein-Barr virus. Some IMGT-functional V segments, including TRBV6-2 and TRBV6-3, could not be distinguished by the 87-base-pair reads and were therefore excluded. In a later analysis, HLA-associated TCR beta chains were found to be more clonally expanded and to have lower generation probabilities than equally common non-associated chains. HLA typing was unavailable for some donors at each locus, so association tests used only the typed subset. Three of the identified cytomegalovirus-associated TCR beta chains were confirmed in vitro to be specific for cytomegalovirus antigens. The classifier was reported to diagnose cytomegalovirus status with high specificity and sensitivity in both the original cohort and the validation cohort. When HLA alleles, especially DR and DQ, strongly co-occurred, TCR associations were difficult to assign to individual alleles. An association between a missense DCLRE1C variant and V-gene and J-gene trimming of TCR beta chains was found in a later genetic analysis and replicated in an independent cohort. A further reported finding was that TCR beta sequences accurately predicted the HLA-A and HLA-B alleles for most subjects in the first cohort. According to a later analysis, TCR association rates differed among HLA loci, with DRB1 alleles showing the most associated TCRs and HLA-C alleles showing the fewest.

The CDR3 has 13 amino acids, counting the end cysteine and phenylalanine. Here the CDR3 DNA is all that survives: 39 bases in frame from base 1. The germline V gene supplies CDR1 MNHNS and CDR2 SASEGT. The junction shows trimming of 7 bases on V and 7 bases on J, plus 13 bases between the germline ends. Library preparation employed the immunoSEQ multiplex PCR assay. For the multiplex PCR, a mixture combining 60 forward primers for TCR Vbeta segments and 13 reverse primers for TCR Jbeta segments was used. A multiplex PCR assay on genomic DNA amplified the CDR3 region of rearranged TCR beta genes. Amplified TCR beta libraries were sequenced as 87-base-pair reads on the Illumina HiSeq System. The original methods were these. A later analysis counted approximately 76 million unique TCR beta chains across the 700 or so repertoires, and about 10 million of these chains were shared by at least two donors. Raw reads were error-corrected and collapsed into unique sequences with a nearest-neighbor algorithm that merged closely related sequences to remove PCR and sequencing errors. CDR3 sequences were aligned to IMGT reference sequences to assign V, D and J gene segments. For a sequence to be retained, at least a six-nucleotide match to both a V gene segment and a J gene segment was required. A rearrangement counted as productive if the CDR3 had no stop codons and remained in frame with V and J, and every other rearrangement counted as non-productive. CDR3 was defined by IMGT convention, running from the second conserved V-encoded cysteine to the conserved J-encoded phenylalanine. The earlier analysis of about 590 of the donors excluded sequences that lacked an unambiguous match to a single V gene segment. In an earlier analysis of 587 of the donors, a V segment was called functional when productive rearrangements were above 56.7%, and segregating when the standard deviation between donors exceeded 5%. A statistical classification framework was built for diagnosing cytomegalovirus status from the catalog of TCR beta chain sequences. A later analysis assigned V and J genes by comparing TCR nucleotide sequences with IMGT/GENE-DB human TR gene sequences. The TCRdist pipeline was used in a later analysis to assign CDR3 sequences and most-parsimonious VDJ recombination scenarios. A later analysis defined each TCR beta chain by its CDR3 amino acid sequence plus V-gene family, and excluded reads lacking a unique V-gene family. A later analysis removed 592 highly shared, low-generation-probability nucleotide sequences to deal with suspected cross-contamination and a sequencing artifact. For each public chain, a later analysis derived a clonal expansion index from normalized ranks of inferred template counts within each repertoire. In a later analysis, generation probabilities were computed using a VDJ recombination model fitted to out-of-frame rearrangements, and the results were checked against IGoR. In a later analysis, TCR-TCR, TCR-HLA and TCR-CMV co-occurrence was scored with hypergeometric tests, and a repertoire-size bias correction was applied to TCR pairs. To estimate false discovery rates, a later analysis permuted the HLA or CMV assignments 20 times. In a later analysis, co-occurring TCRs were grouped with DBSCAN, and TCRdist sequence similarity was added when clustering was performed within HLA-allele-positive subsets. Repertoires with fewer than 30,000 or more than 120,000 public chains, plus five repertoires with anomalous nucleotide sharing, were excluded from co-occurrence clustering. What TCRdb holds here is the immuneACCESS table cut down to in-frame rearrangements. Part of the clones is not present; checked against another copy, under half of the missing clones reflect an unresolved V gene, and the others are unexplained. V, J and clone size were drawn from that table, and D and trimming were deduced from the DNA. Recorded for this sample are nearly 80,000 clones; roughly 79% of them occurred a single time. The top ten clonotypes cover roughly 22% of the sample.

In total, about 650 healthy bone marrow donors made up the cohort. At the time of sampling, all cohort members were nominally healthy, though unrecorded immune exposures were likely present. The donor tested CMV seropositive, placing the donor among the roughly 300 seropositive members of the cohort. Every donor gave a peripheral blood sample, and the peripheral blood mononuclear cells from that sample were used for TCR beta sequencing. The Qiagen DNeasy Blood Extraction Kit was used to extract genomic DNA from the blood cell samples. The receptor comes from a woman aged 40 to 50 in good health and CMV-seropositive. Sequencing was performed on PBMCs. This receptor chain uses TRBV6-1 and TRBJ1-4; TRBD1 could be the D gene, as 5 bases match. The nucleotides are TGTGCCAGCATACAGAATAGGGGTGAAAAACTGTTTTTT. Its coded protein is CASIQNRGEKLFF.